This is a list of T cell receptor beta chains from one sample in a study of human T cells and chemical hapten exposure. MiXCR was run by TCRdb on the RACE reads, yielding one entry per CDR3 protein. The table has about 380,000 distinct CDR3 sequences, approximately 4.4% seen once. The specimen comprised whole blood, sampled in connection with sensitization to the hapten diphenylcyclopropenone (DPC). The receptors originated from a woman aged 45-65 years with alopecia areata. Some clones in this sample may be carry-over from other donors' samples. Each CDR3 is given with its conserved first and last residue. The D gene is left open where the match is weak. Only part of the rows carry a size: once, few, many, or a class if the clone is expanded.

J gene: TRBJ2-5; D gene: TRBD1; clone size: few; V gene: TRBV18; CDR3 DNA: TGTGCCAGCTCACCACCGGGACAGGTCGAGACCCAGTACTTC; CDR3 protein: CASSPPGQVETQYF
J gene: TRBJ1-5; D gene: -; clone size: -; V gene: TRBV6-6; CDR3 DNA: TGTGCCAGCAGTTCGGGGGGCGGAATCCATCAGCCCCAGCATTTT; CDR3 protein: CASSSGGGIHQPQHF
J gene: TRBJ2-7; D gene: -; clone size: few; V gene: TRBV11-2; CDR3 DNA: TGTGCCAGCAGCCGCCCGGGACTCCGGATCCAGCAGTACTTC; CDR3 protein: CASSRPGLRIQQYF
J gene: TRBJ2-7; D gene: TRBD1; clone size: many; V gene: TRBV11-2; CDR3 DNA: TGTGCCAGCAGCTTAGGGGGAACAGGGGGCCCAACCTACGAGCAGTACTTC; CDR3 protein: CASSLGGTGGPTYEQYF
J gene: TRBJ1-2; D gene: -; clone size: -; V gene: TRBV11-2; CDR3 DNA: TGTGCCAGCAGCTTGACCCCCCAGGGAGACTATGGCTACACCTTC; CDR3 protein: CASSLTPQGDYGYTF
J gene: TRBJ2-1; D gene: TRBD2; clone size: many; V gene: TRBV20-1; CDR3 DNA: TGCAGTGCTAGAGGGGGACTAGCCCCCGCATTCTTC; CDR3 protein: CSARGGLAPAFF
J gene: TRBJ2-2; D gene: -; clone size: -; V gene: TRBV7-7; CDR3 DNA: TGTGCCAGCAGCTTATATAGTGCGAACACCGGGGAGCTGTTTTTT; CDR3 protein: CASSLYSANTGELFF
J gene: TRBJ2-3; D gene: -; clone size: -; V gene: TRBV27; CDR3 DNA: TGTGCCAGCAGTTTGGGACGGCGGAATACGCAGTATTTT; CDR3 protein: CASSLGRRNTQYF
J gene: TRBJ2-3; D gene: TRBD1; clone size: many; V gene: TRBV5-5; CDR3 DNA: TGTGCCAGCAGCCATGACAGGGTACGGACAGATACGCAGTATTTT; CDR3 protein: CASSHDRVRTDTQYF
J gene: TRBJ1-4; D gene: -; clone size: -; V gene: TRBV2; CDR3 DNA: TGTGCCAGCAGTGGGGTTGTTAGGAGTGAAAAACTGTTTTTT; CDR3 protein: CASSGVVRSEKLFF
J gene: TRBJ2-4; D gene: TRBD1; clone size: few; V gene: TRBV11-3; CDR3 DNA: TGTGCCAGCAGCTCCGGGACAGGTTCACACCTAGCCAAAAACATTCAGTACTTC; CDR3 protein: CASSSGTGSHLAKNIQYF
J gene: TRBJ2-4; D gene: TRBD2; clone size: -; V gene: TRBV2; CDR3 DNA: TGTGCCAGCAGTGAAAGGGCTAGCGGGGGCCACCGGCTGAATAACATTCAGTACTTC; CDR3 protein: CASSERASGGHRLNNIQYF
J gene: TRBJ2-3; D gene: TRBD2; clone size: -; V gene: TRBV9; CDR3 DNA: TGTGCCAGCAGCGTAGAGGCTAGCGGGGCCGGGGCGCAGTATTTT; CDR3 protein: CASSVEASGAGAQYF
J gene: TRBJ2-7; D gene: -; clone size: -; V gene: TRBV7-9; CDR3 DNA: TGTGCCAGCAGCTTGGGCACACCTCCTTCCTACGAGCAGTACTTC; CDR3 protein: CASSLGTPPSYEQYF
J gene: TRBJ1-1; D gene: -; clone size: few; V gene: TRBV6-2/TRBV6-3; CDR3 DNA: TGTGCCAGCAGCTCCGGGAGGCAGGGAGATTCTGAAGCTTTCTTT; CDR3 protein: CASSSGRQGDSEAFF
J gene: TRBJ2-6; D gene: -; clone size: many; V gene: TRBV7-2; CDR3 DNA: TGTGCCAGCAGCTTAGGTGGGGGGGCGCCTGGGGCCAACGTCCTGACTTTC; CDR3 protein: CASSLGGGAPGANVLTF
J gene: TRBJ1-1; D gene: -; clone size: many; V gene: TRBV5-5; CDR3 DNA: TGTGCCAGCAGCTTGAGTTCAAGGGGGAACACTGAAGCTTTCTTT; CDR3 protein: CASSLSSRGNTEAFF
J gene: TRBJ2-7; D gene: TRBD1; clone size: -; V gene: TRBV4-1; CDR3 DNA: TGCGCCAGCAGTCCTCAGGGGGTGGACTACGAGCAGTACTTC; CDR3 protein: CASSPQGVDYEQYF
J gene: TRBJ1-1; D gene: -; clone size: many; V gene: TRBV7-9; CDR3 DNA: TGTGCCAGCAGCCTGGAGCATGGGTACGAAGCTTTCTTT; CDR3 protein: CASSLEHGYEAFF
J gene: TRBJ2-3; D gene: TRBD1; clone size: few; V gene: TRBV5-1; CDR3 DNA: TGCGCCAGCAGCGAACGCACCGGGACAGGGGGTGCAGATACGCAGTATTTT; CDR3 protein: CASSERTGTGGADTQYF
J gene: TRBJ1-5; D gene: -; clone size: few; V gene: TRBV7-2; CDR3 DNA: TGTGCCAGCAGCTTTCAGGGAGACGTCAATCAGCCCCAGCATTTT; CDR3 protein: CASSFQGDVNQPQHF
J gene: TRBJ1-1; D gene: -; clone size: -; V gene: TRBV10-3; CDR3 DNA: TGTGCCATCAGTGATCTAGGGGCAGGACTTATGAACACTGAAGCTTTCTTT; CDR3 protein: CAISDLGAGLMNTEAFF
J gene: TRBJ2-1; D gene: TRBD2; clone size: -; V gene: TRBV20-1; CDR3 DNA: TGCAGCGGGACTAGCGCATACAATGAGCAGTTCTTC; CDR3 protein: CSGTSAYNEQFF
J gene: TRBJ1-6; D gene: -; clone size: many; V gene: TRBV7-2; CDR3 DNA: TGTGCCAGCAGCTTATTTGACTCTGGCGGAGGGAATTCACCCCTCCACTTT; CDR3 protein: CASSLFDSGGGNSPLHF
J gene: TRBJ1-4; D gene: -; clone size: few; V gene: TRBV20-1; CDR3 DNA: TGCAGTGCTAGAGACCAGAATGAAAAACTGTTTTTT; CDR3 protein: CSARDQNEKLFF
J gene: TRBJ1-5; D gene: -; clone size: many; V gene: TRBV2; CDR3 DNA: TGTGCCAGCAGTGATTTTACCAATCAGCCCCAGCATTTT; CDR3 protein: CASSDFTNQPQHF
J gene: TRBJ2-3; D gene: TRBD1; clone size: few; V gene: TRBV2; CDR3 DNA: TGTGCCAGCAGAGGGACAGGGGGCGATTTGGATACGCAGTATTTT; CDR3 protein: CASRGTGGDLDTQYF
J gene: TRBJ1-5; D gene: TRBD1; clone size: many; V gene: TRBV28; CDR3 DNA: TGTGCCAGCAGCCCAGGGGGCACAAGAGGACAGCCCCAGCATTTT; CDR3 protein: CASSPGGTRGQPQHF
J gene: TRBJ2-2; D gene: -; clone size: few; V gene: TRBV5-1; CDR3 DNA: TGCGCCAGCAGCGTCCGCCCAGGGAACACCGGGGAGCTGTTTTTT; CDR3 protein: CASSVRPGNTGELFF
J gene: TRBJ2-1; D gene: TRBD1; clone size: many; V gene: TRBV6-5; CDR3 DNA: TGTGCCAGCAGCTATAACCGGAGACAGGGGGACACTGGGCAGTTCTTC; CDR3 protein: CASSYNRRQGDTGQFF
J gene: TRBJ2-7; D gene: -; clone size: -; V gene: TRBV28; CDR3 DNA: TGTGCCAGCAGTTCCCCTCAGGGACCTTATAGCAAGTACTTC; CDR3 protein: CASSSPQGPYSKYF
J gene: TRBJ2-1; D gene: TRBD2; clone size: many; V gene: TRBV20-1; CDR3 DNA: TGCAGTGCTAGGGGTCGACTAGCGGGTTACAATGAGCAGTTCTTC; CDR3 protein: CSARGRLAGYNEQFF
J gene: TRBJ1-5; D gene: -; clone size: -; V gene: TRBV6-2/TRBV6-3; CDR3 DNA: TGTGCCAGCAGTACCACTTGGGAAGGGCCCAATCAGCCCCAGCATTTT; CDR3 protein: CASSTTWEGPNQPQHF
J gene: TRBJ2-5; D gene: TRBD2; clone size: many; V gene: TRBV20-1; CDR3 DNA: TGCAGTGCTGGCATGTCGGGAGGGGCAAAGACCCAGTACTTC; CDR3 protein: CSAGMSGGAKTQYF
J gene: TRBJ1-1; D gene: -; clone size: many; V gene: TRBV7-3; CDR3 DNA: TGTGCCAGCAGCTTAACGGGGGCCACTGAAGCTTTCTTT; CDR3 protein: CASSLTGATEAFF
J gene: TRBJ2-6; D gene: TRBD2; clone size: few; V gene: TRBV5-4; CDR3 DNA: TGTGCCAGCAGCTTGGTGGGGGGGACCAACCCAACCTCAAACTCTGGGGCCAACGTCCTGACTTTC; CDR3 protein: CASSLVGGTNPTSNSGANVLTF
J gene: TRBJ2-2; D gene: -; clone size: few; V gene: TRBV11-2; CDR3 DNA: TGTGCCAGCAGCTTAGGGTCCAGCAGCGGGGAGCTGTTTTTT; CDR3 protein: CASSLGSSSGELFF
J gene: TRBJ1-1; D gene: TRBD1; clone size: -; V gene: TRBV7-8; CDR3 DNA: TGTGCCAGCGCCTCCAGGGGGACTGAAGCTTTCTTT; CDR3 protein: CASASRGTEAFF
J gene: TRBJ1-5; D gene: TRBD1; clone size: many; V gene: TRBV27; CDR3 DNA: TGTGCCAGCAGGATACAGGGGGCAGGACAGCCCCAGCATTTT; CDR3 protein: CASRIQGAGQPQHF
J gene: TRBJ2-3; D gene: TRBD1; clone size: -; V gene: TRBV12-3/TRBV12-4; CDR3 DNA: TGTGCCAGCAGGGCCGGGACAGCAACAGATACGCAGTATTTT; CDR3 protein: CASRAGTATDTQYF
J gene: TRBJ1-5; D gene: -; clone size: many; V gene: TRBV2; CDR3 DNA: TGTGCCAGCAGTGAATGGGAGGAGCAGCCCCAGCATTTT; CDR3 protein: CASSEWEEQPQHF
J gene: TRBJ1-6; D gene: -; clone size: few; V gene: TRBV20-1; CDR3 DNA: TGCAGTGCTAGAGATCCACAGCCACGTAATTCACCCCTCCACTTT; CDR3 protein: CSARDPQPRNSPLHF
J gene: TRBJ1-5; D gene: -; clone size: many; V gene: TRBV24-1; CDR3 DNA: TGTGCCACCAGTGATTTCGGGGAGCCCAATCAGCCCCAGCATTTT; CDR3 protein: CATSDFGEPNQPQHF